This entry lists 32 T cell receptor beta chains sequenced from one sample in a study of cytomegalovirus exposure and HLA in healthy donors. Repertoires were generated with immunoSEQ multiplex PCR, while TCRdb's copy carries only in-frame clones and drops some. The sample records around 240,000 clones, about 90% being singletons. The specimen was PBMCs. The source is a woman younger than 30 in good health and CMV-seronegative.

Only a few counts were recorded for this clone. The chain combines TRBV7-9 with TRBJ1-2; a possible D gene is TRBD1 (6 bases). From germline, CDR1 is SEHNR and CDR2 FQNEAQ (reference sequence). CDR3 size: 14 residues. V shed 4 bases and J shed 6 bases, with 15 bases lying between them. The CDR3 reads CASSSGRGIDGYTF. As DNA, the CDR3 is TGTGCCAGCAGCTCGGGCAGGGGAATCGATGGCTACACCTTC.

The rearrangement joins TRBV6-5 to TRBJ1-6, with TRBD1 matching 7 bases. Germline lookup yields CDR1 MNHEY and CDR2 SVGAGI. The CDR3 runs 15 residues. The V and J ends lost 3 bases and 10 bases, in that order; junction bases with no gene match: 9. The CDR3 spells CASSYGTAGGSPLHF. CDR3 coding DNA: TGTGCCAGCAGTTATGGGACAGCCGGCGGGTCACCCCTCCACTTT.

V usage is TRBV7-9 and J usage is TRBJ2-2, with 7 bases identical to TRBD2. Losses at the gene ends were 5 bases for V and 0 bases for J; bases not matched to a gene: 9. Per germline, CDR1 SEHNR and CDR2 FQNEAQ (reference sequence). This CDR3 is built from 17 residues. As DNA, the CDR3 is TGTGCCAGCAGCCCGGGGGGTCGACAGACGAACACCGGGGAGCTGTTTTTT. As protein: CASSPGGRQTNTGELFF. Full variable domain (remainder filled in from reference TRBV7-9 and TRBJ2-2): DTGVSQNPRHKITKRGQNVTFRCDPISEHNRLYWYRQTLGQGPEFLTYFQNEAQLEKSRLLSDRFSAERPKGSFSTLEIQRTEQGDSAMYLCASSPGGRQTNTGELFFGEGSRLTVL.

With regard to this clone: Other DNA sequences within the sample encode an identical CDR3. The CDR3 sequence: CASSSGQGAYEQYV. The CDR3 region has the DNA TGTGCCAGCAGTAGCGGACAGGGGGCTTACGAGCAGTACGTC. The V and J genes are TRBV28 and TRBJ2-7, with 11 nucleotides matching TRBD1. Trimming removed 5 bases from V and 4 bases from J; junction bases left unmatched: 4. Germline lookup yields CDR1 MDHEN and CDR2 SYDVKM. The CDR3 covers 14 residues.

Concerning this clone: Other DNA sequences in this specimen translate into the identical CDR3. The chain combines TRBV6-5 with TRBJ1-1; TRBD1 might be the D (5 bases). The ends were cut back, 0 bases at V and 8 bases at J, with 10 bases in the middle. Germline CDR1 is MNHEY and CDR2 is SVGAGI. The CDR3 is 13 residues long. The CDR3 is CASSYSTGGEAFF. The CDR3 DNA reads as TGTGCCAGCAGTTACTCGACGGGGGGAGAAGCTTTCTTT.

In this sample, this clone turned up once. This chain uses TRBV27 with TRBJ2-7; 9 nucleotides agree with TRBD1. The CDR3 contains 15 residues. From germline, CDR1 is MNHEY and CDR2 SMNVEV (reference sequence). V was pared by 6 bases and J by 7 bases, with 13 bases of the junction left unmatched. The CDR3 DNA is TGTGCCAGCAGCGTACCGGGACAGGGCTTGTTTGAGCAGTACTTC. It specifies CASSVPGQGLFEQYF.

This clone was observed a single time. The chain has TRBV6-6 and TRBJ1-5; maybe TRBD1 (5 bases). Per the germline V gene, CDR1 is MNHNY and CDR2 is SVGAGI (reference sequence). The CDR3 is made up of 14 amino acids. V was cut by 2 bases and J by 6 bases, with 11 bases left in between. CDR3 protein: CASSYPQGVQPQHF. The CDR3 DNA follows: TGTGCCAGCAGTTACCCCCAGGGTGTTCAGCCCCAGCATTTT.

This chain joins TRBV4-3 and TRBJ2-7; 7 bases line up with TRBD2. After removal of 0 bases from V and 0 bases from J, the junction contained 11 bases not matched to a gene. CDR1 and CDR2 from the germline V gene are LGHNA and YSLEER. This CDR3 has 18 residues. The CDR3 DNA is TGCGCCAGCAGCCAAGAGTGGCCTAGCGGACTAAGCTCCTACGAGCAGTACTTC. This encodes CASSQEWPSGLSSYEQYF.

The V gene is TRBV5-8, the J gene TRBJ1-4, with D possibly TRBD1 on 6 matching bases. CDR3 length: 15 amino acids. V lost 1 base, J lost 4 bases, and 11 bases lay in between. Germline V gives CDR1 SGHTS, CDR2 YDEGEE. The CDR3 region has the DNA TGTGCCAGCAGCTTGCTCCAGGGGAGTAATGAAAAACTGTTTTTT. The encoded protein is CASSLLQGSNEKLFF.

The sample holds a few counts of this clone. The V call is TRBV19, the J call TRBJ1-1; no reliable D call. The CDR3 covers 11 residues. V was pared by 3 bases and J by 6 bases, with 5 bases between. Per the germline V gene, CDR1 is LNHDA and CDR2 is SQIVND (reference sequence). This CDR3 reads CASSIRSEAFF. Here the CDR3 DNA reads TGTGCCAGTAGTATCAGATCTGAAGCTTTCTTT.

This sequence joins TRBV18 and TRBJ1-1, with 8 bases aligning to TRBD1. Trimming took 4 bases from V and 4 from J; bases not matched to a gene: 8. CDR3 length equals 15 residues. In germline, CDR1 is KGHSH, CDR2 LQKENI. The CDR3 here is CASSLRTGRSTEAFF. DNA for the CDR3: TGTGCCAGCTCACTTAGGACAGGGAGGAGCACTGAAGCTTTCTTT.

In its sample, this clone was seen once. The rearrangement uses TRBV30 and TRBJ2-7; D unresolved. Looked up from germline, CDR1 is GTSNPN and CDR2 is SVGIG (reference sequence). The CDR3 is 16 amino acids. V was pared by 0 bases and J by 3 bases, with 18 bases between. DNA for the CDR3: TGTGCCTGGAGTGTACTCGGGTGGCGGCTAAACTACGAGCAGTACTTC. Its protein product is CAWSVLGWRLNYEQYF.

The J gene is TRBJ2-7, the V gene TRBV2; 9 bases align to TRBD1. CDR3 length equals 13 residues. The V gene end was trimmed by 6 bases and the J gene end by 2 bases; junction bases not matched to a gene: 2. CDR1 is SNHLY and CDR2 is FYNNEI in the germline V gene. The DNA of the CDR3 is TGTGCCAGCAGGGACAGGGGCGCCTACGAGCAGTACTTC. Its translation is CASRDRGAYEQYF.

This clone has only one observation. The CDR3 region is CASSSQGGGSYTF. In DNA form, the CDR3 reads TGCGCCAGCAGCTCCCAAGGGGGGGGGAGCTACACCTTC. The chain couples TRBV5-1 to TRBJ1-2, with a tentative D call TRBD1 (6 bases). V was cut by 3 bases and J by 9 bases, with 15 bases left in between. The CDR3 contains 13 residues. CDR1 and CDR2 from the germline V gene are SGHRS and YFSETQ. The whole variable domain, remainder taken from reference TRBV5-1 and TRBJ1-2, is KAGVTQTPRYLIKTRGQQVTLSCSPISGHRSVSWYQQTPGQGLQFLFEYFSETQRNKGNFPGRFSGRQFSNSRSEMNVSTLELGDSALYLCASSSQGGGSYTFGSGTRLTVV.

This chain joins TRBV15 and TRBJ2-1; 8 nucleotides match TRBD2. Germline assignment: CDR1 LNHNV and CDR2 YYDKDF (reference sequence). The CDR3 length is 16 residues. Trimming at V came to 0 bases and at J to 4 bases, leaving 5 bases not matched to a gene. CDR3 DNA sequence: TGTGCCACCAGCAGAGATCTTAGCGGGGAATACAATGAGCAGTTCTTC. It specifies CATSRDLSGEYNEQFF.

The chain employs TRBV29-1 and TRBJ2-2; 7 bases agree with TRBD2. Germline lookup yields CDR1 SQVTM and CDR2 ANQGSEA. J lost 6 bases, V lost 3 bases, and 4 bases had no gene match. The CDR3 totals 13 residues. Written as DNA, the CDR3 is TGCAGCGTTGAGGGAGGGATCGCCGGGGAGCTGTTTTTT. Its protein is CSVEGGIAGELFF.

V gene TRBV29-1 combines with J gene TRBJ2-6; 12 nucleotides match TRBD2. The germline gives CDR1 SQVTM, CDR2 ANQGSEA. CDR3 size: 17 residues. After removal of 4 bases from V and 2 bases from J, the junction contained 6 bases not matched to a gene. CDR3 DNA: TGCAGCGTTGTGAAATCTAGCGGGGGGGCTGGGGCCAACGTCCTGACTTTC. Amino acids: CSVVKSSGGAGANVLTF.

This chain connects TRBV10-3 to TRBJ2-1; 7 bases are shared with TRBD2. The germline V gene has CDR1 ENHRY and CDR2 SYGVKD. V lost 0 bases to trimming and J lost 5 bases; unmatched junction nucleotides: 7. The CDR3 consists of 16 residues. CDR3 nucleotides: TGTGCCATCAGTGAGTCGAATCGAGCGGGGAACAATGAGCAGTTCTTC. Its translation is CAISESNRAGNNEQFF.

This clone was detected a few times. The V gene is TRBV9, the J gene TRBJ1-2, with D perhaps matching TRBD1 (6 bases). Germline V gene sequence: CDR1 SGDLS, CDR2 YYNGEE. Trimming stripped 0 bases from V and 3 bases from J, with 6 bases between. This CDR3 has 13 residues. The CDR3 nucleotides are TGTGCCAGCAGCGTAGCAGGGGACTATGGCTACACCTTC. Protein product: CASSVAGDYGYTF.

This chain connects TRBV27 to TRBJ2-5; unclear D gene. Looked up from germline, CDR1 is MNHEY and CDR2 is SMNVEV (reference sequence). Deletions cut 6 bases from V and 5 bases from J, with 19 bases between. The CDR3 extends over 15 amino acids. The DNA of the CDR3 is TGTGCCAGCAGCACTAATTCAGACTTCCATGAGACCCAGTACTTC. Translation gives CASSTNSDFHETQYF.

The rearrangement joins TRBV5-6 to TRBJ1-2; possibly TRBD1 for D (5 bases). V shed 2 bases and J shed 6 bases, with 17 bases lying between them. In germline, CDR1 is SGHDT, CDR2 YYEEEE. The CDR3 extends over 15 amino acids. CDR3 region: CASSFNGGVGDGYTF. DNA of the CDR3: TGTGCCAGCAGCTTTAACGGGGGAGTAGGAGATGGCTACACCTTC.

In regard to this clone: Germline is not matched at one junction end, which may reflect a read error. The rearrangement links TRBV7-7 to TRBJ1-2, with 8 nucleotides matching TRBD1. Germline V CDR1 and CDR2: SSHAT, FNYEAQ (reference sequence). The CDR3 runs to 12 residues. CDR3 nucleotides: TGTGCTAGCAGCCCTGGACAGGGATTGCTTCACTTC. Translation gives CASSPGQGLLHF.

J is TRBJ1-4 and V is TRBV7-9, with 8 bases aligning to TRBD1. From germline, CDR1 is SEHNR and CDR2 FQNEAQ (reference sequence). Unmatched junction bases numbered 3, after V lost 3 bases and J lost 3 bases. The CDR3 sequence is 15 residues long. The CDR3 DNA reads TGTGCCAGCAGCTTGCAGGGGGCCGCTAATGAAAAACTGTTTTTT. Protein: CASSLQGAANEKLFF.

The chain links TRBV27 to TRBJ2-7; 8 nucleotides line up with TRBD2. This CDR3 is 15 amino acids long. Germline CDR1 MNHEY, CDR2 SMNVEV (reference sequence). V was clipped by 2 bases and J by 0 bases; unmatched bases: 3. The CDR3 sequence is CASSLAGGSSYEQYF. CDR3 in DNA: TGTGCCAGCAGTTTAGCGGGGGGAAGCTCCTACGAGCAGTACTTC.

The sample holds a few counts of this clone. The chain carries TRBV29-1 and TRBJ1-1; D is perhaps TRBD1 (5 bases). The CDR3 has 12 amino acids. V dropped 3 bases and J dropped 3 bases, with 8 bases sitting between them. Looked up from germline, CDR1 is SQVTM and CDR2 is ANQGSEA. CDR3 nucleotides: TGCAGCGTTGATCAGGGCGACACTGAAGCTTTCTTT. This sequence encodes CSVDQGDTEAFF.

J is TRBJ1-2 and V is TRBV29-1, with 7 bases lining up with TRBD1. CDR1 and CDR2 from the germline V gene are SQVTM and ANQGSEA. This CDR3 is 13 amino acids long. J was trimmed by 8 bases and V by 5 bases; bases with no gene match: 11. The CDR3 loop is CSVRTGGWGGYTF. CDR3 nucleotides: TGCAGCGTTCGGACAGGAGGCTGGGGGGGCTACACCTTC. The variable domain in full, with the rest retrieved from reference TRBV29-1 and TRBJ1-2, is SAVISQKPSRDICQRGTSLTIQCQVDSQVTMMFWYRQQPGQSLTLIATANQGSEATYESGFVIDKFPISRPNLTFSTLTVSNMSPEDSSIYLCSVRTGGWGGYTFGSGTRLTVV.

The chain employs TRBV2 and TRBJ2-1, with TRBD1 identical over 11 bases. V lost 6 bases and J lost 4; bases outside the gene matches: 2. The germline V gene has CDR1 SNHLY and CDR2 FYNNEI. This CDR3 comprises 14 residues. The DNA of the CDR3 is TGTGCCAGCAGGGGGACAGGGGGGTACAATGAGCAGTTCTTC. It encodes CASRGTGGYNEQFF.

V and J are TRBV5-1 and TRBJ2-3; 9 positions agree with TRBD2. Looked up from germline, CDR1 is SGHRS and CDR2 is YFSETQ. J lost 9 bases, V lost 0 bases, and 8 bases had no gene match. This CDR3 contains 15 residues. CDR3 DNA sequence: TGCGCCAGCAGCTTGGAAGCGGGGGGACGTCGAACGCAGTATTTT. Amino acid sequence: CASSLEAGGRRTQYF. The whole variable domain, filled in from reference TRBV5-1 and TRBJ2-3, reads KAGVTQTPRYLIKTRGQQVTLSCSPISGHRSVSWYQQTPGQGLQFLFEYFSETQRNKGNFPGRFSGRQFSNSRSEMNVSTLELGDSALYLCASSLEAGGRRTQYFGPGTRLTVL.

The rearrangement joins TRBV30 to TRBJ1-1; weak D call: TRBD1 (5 bases). CDR1 and CDR2 (germline): GTSNPN, SVGIG (reference sequence). V was clipped by 3 bases and J by 0 bases, with 8 bases between them. This CDR3 region has 13 residues. The chain's CDR3 is CAWSRAVNTEAFF. The CDR3 DNA follows: TGTGCCTGGAGCAGGGCCGTGAACACTGAAGCTTTCTTT.

The CDR3 nucleotides read TGCAGCGTTGAAGATCTCCAGTTACCTAATGAAAAACTGTTTTTT. This gives the protein CSVEDLQLPNEKLFF. This chain links TRBV29-1 with TRBJ1-4; D remains ambiguous. With 0 bases removed from V and 3 bases from J, the gap between germline ends came to 11 bases. Germline V gene sequence: CDR1 SQVTM, CDR2 ANQGSEA. The CDR3 loop spans 15 amino acids.

V gene TRBV7-2 combines with J gene TRBJ1-6; weak D call: TRBD1 (6 bases). Germline assignment: CDR1 SGHTA and CDR2 FQGNSA. This CDR3 is 17 amino acids long. The V and J ends lost 5 bases and 8 bases respectively, with 22 bases between them. CDR3 loop: CASSRGGIMRSHSPLHF. CDR3 coding DNA: TGTGCCAGCAGCAGGGGGGGGATCATGCGCTCACATTCACCCCTCCACTTT. Full variable domain (missing parts from reference TRBV7-2 and TRBJ1-6): GAGVSQSPSNKVTEKGKDVELRCDPISGHTALYWYRQSLGQGLEFLIYFQGNSAPDKSGLPSDRFSAERTGGSVSTLTIQRTQQEDSAVYLCASSRGGIMRSHSPLHFGNGTRLTVT.

V gene TRBV9 combines with J gene TRBJ2-7; TRBD2 might be the D (6 bases). The V end lost 5 bases, the J end lost 4 bases, and 16 bases lay between the germline ends. This CDR3 contains 14 residues. Germline CDR1 and CDR2: SGDLS and YYNGEE. The CDR3 sequence: CASSAGGEGYEQYF. The CDR3 DNA follows: TGTGCCAGCAGTGCCGGGGGAGAGGGGTACGAGCAGTACTTC. Drawing the rest from reference TRBV9 and TRBJ2-7, the complete variable domain is DSGVTQTPKHLITATGQRVTLRCSPRSGDLSVYWYQQSLDQGLQFLIQYYNGEERAKGNILERFSAQQFPDLHSELNLSSLELGDSALYFCASSAGGEGYEQYFGPGTRLTVT.